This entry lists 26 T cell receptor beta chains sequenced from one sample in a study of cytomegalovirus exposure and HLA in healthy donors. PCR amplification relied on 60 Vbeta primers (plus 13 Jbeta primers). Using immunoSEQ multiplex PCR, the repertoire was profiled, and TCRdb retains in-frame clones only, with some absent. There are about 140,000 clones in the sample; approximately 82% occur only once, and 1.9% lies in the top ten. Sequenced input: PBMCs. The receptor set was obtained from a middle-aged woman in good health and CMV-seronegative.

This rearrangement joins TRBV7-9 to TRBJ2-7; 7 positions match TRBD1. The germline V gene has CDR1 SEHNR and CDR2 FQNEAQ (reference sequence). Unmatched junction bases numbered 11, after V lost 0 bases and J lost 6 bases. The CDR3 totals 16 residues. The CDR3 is CASSLALMTGYLEQYF. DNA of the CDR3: TGTGCCAGCAGCTTAGCCCTAATGACAGGGTATCTCGAGCAGTACTTC.

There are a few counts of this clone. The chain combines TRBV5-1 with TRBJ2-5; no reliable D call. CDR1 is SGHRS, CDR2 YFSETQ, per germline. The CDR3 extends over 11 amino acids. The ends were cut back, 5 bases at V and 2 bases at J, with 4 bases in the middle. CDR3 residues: CASSYQETQYF. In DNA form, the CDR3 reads TGCGCCAGCAGTTATCAAGAGACCCAGTACTTC.

CDR3 amino acids: CASSLPGGFQETQYF. CDR3 coding DNA: TGTGCCAGCAGCTTACCGGGGGGGTTCCAAGAGACCCAGTACTTC. This chain connects TRBV5-6 to TRBJ2-5, with TRBD2 matching 8 bases. The CDR3 has 15 amino acids. V shed 2 bases and J 1 base; nucleotides not matched to a gene: 4. CDR1 and CDR2 from the germline V gene are SGHDT and YYEEEE.

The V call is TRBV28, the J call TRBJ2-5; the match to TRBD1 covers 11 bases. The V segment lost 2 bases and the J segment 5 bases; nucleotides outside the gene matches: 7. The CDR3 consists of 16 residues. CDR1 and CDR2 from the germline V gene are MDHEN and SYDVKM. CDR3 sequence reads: CASSLTGTGGLETQYF. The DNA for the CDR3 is TGTGCCAGCAGTTTAACCGGGACAGGGGGTCTGGAGACCCAGTACTTC.

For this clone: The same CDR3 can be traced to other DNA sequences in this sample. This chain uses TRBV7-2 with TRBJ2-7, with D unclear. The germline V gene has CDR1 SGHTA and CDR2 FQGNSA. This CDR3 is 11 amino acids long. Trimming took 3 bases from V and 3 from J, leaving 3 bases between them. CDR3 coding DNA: TGTGCCAGCAGCTTTTACTACGAGCAGTACTTC. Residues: CASSFYYEQYF.

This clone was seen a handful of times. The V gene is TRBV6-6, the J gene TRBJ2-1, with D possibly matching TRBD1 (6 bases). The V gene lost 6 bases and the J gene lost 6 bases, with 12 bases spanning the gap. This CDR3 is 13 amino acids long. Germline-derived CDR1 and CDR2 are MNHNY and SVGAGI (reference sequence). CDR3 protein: CASSLTGFNEQFF. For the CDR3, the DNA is TGTGCCAGCAGCCTTACAGGGTTCAATGAGCAGTTCTTC.

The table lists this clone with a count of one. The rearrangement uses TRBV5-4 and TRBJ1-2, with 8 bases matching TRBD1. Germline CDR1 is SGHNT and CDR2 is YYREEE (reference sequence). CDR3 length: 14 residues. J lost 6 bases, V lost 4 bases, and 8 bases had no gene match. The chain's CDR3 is CASSLDRVYNGYTF. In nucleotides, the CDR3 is TGTGCCAGCAGCCTGGACAGGGTATACAATGGCTACACCTTC. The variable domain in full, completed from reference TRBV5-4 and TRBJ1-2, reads ETGVTQSPTHLIKTRGQQVTLRCSSQSGHNTVSWYQQALGQGPQFIFQYYREEENGRGNFPPRFSGLQFPNYSSELNVNALELDDSALYLCASSLDRVYNGYTFGSGTRLTVV.

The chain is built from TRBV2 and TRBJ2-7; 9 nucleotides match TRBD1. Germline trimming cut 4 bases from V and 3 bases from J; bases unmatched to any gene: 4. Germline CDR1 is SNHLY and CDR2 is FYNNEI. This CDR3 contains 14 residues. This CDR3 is CASSVEGQGYEQYF. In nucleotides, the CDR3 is TGTGCCAGCAGTGTCGAGGGACAGGGCTACGAGCAGTACTTC.

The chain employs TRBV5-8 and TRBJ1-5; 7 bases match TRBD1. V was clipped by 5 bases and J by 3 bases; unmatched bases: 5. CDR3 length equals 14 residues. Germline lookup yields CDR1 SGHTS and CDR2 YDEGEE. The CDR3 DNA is TGTGCCAGCAGTGCGGGACAGTACAATCAGCCCCAGCATTTT. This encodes CASSAGQYNQPQHF.

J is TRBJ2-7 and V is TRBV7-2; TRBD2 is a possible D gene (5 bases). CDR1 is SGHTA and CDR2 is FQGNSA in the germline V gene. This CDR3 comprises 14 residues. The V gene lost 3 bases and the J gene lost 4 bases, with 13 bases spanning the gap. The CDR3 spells CASSLWEQTYEQYF. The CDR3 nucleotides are TGTGCCAGCAGCTTGTGGGAGCAAACTTACGAGCAGTACTTC. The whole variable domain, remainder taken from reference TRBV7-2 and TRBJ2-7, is GAGVSQSPSNKVTEKGKDVELRCDPISGHTALYWYRQSLGQGLEFLIYFQGNSAPDKSGLPSDRFSAERTGGSVSTLTIQRTQQEDSAVYLCASSLWEQTYEQYFGPGTRLTVT.

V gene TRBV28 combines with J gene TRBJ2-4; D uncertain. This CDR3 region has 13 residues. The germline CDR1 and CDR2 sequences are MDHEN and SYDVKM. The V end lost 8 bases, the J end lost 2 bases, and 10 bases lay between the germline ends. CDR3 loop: CASLQVPKNIQYF. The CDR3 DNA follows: TGTGCCAGCCTTCAGGTACCCAAAAACATTCAGTACTTC.

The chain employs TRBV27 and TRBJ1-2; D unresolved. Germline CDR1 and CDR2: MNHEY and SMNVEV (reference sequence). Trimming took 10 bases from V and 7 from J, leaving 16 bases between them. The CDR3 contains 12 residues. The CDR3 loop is CATHNGLGGYTF. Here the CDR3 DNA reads TGTGCCACCCATAACGGGTTGGGTGGCTACACCTTC.

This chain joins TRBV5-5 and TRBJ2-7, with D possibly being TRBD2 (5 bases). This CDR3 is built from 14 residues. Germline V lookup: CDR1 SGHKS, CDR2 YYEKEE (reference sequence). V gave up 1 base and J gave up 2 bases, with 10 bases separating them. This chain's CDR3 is CASSLISGTYEQYF. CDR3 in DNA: TGTGCCAGCAGCTTGATAAGCGGCACCTACGAGCAGTACTTC.

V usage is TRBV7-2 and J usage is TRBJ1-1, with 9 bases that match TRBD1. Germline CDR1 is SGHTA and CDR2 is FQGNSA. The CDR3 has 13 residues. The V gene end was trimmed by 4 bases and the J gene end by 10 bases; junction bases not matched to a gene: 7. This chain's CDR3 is CASSSRTGVSAFF. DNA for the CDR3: TGTGCCAGCAGCTCAAGGACAGGGGTCTCAGCTTTCTTT.

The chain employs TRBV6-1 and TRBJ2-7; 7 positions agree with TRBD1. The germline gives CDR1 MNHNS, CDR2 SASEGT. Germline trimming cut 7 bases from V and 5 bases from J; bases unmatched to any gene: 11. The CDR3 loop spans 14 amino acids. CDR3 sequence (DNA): TGTGCCAGCACCCGGGACAGTAGGCCCCACGAGCAGTACTTC. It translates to CASTRDSRPHEQYF.

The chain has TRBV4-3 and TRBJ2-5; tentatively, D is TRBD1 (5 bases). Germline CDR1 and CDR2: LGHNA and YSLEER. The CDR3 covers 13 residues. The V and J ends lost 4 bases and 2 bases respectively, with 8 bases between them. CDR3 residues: CASSLRQQETQYF. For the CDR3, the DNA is TGCGCCAGCAGCCTACGACAGCAAGAGACCCAGTACTTC.

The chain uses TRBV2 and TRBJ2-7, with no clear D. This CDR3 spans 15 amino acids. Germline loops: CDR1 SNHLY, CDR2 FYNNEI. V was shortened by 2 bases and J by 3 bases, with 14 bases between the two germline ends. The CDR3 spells CASSENGLVIYEQYF. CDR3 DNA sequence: TGTGCCAGCAGTGAAAATGGGCTTGTGATCTACGAGCAGTACTTC.

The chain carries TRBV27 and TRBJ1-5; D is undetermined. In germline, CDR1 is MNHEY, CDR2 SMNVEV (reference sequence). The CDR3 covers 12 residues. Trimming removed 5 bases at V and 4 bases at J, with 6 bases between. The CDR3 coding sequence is TGTGCCAGCAGTCCGACTAATCAGCCCCAGCATTTT. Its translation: CASSPTNQPQHF.

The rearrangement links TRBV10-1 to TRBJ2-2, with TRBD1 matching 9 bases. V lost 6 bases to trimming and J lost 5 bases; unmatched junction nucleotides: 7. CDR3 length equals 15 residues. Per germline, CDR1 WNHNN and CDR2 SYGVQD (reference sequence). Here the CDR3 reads CASSVGTGRTGELFF. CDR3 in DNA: TGCGCCAGCAGCGTCGGGACAGGGAGGACCGGGGAGCTGTTTTTT.

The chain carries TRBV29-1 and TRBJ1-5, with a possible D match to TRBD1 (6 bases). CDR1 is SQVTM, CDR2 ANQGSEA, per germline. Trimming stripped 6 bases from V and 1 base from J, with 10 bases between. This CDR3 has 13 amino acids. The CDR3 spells CSVADRSNQPQHF. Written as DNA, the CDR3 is TGCAGCGTCGCGGACAGAAGCAATCAGCCCCAGCATTTT.

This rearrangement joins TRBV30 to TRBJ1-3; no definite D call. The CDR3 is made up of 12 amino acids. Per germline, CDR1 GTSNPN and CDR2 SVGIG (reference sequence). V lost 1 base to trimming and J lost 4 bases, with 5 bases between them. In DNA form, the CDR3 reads TGTGCCTGGAGTGAGCGGGGAAACACCATATATTTT. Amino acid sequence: CAWSERGNTIYF.

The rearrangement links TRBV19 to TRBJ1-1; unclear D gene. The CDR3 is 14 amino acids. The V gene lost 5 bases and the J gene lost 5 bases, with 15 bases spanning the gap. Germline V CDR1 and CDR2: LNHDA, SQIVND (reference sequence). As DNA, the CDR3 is TGTGCCAGTAGTTTCATCACACGAGGGACTGAAGCTTTCTTT. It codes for CASSFITRGTEAFF.

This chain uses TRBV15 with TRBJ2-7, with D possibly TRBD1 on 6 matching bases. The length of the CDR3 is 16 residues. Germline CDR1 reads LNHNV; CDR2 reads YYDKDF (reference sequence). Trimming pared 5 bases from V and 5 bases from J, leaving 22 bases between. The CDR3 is CATSRSQGYSFNEQYF. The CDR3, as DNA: TGTGCCACCAGCCGAAGTCAGGGGTACAGCTTCAACGAGCAGTACTTC.

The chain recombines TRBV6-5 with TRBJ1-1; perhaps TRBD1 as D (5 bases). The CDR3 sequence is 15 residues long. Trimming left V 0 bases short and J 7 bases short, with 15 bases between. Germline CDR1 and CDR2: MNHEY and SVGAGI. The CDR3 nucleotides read TGTGCCAGCAGTTACTCGATGGGACTTCCAGGTGAAGCTTTCTTT. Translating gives CASSYSMGLPGEAFF.

The CDR3 region is CASSSGTSYGYTF. CDR3 bases: TGTGCCAGCAGCTCAGGCACCTCCTATGGCTACACCTTC. V and J are TRBV28 and TRBJ1-2; D remains ambiguous. The germline V gene has CDR1 MDHEN and CDR2 SYDVKM. CDR3 size: 13 residues. V lost 6 bases and J lost 4, with 12 bases in between.

The CDR3 bases are TGTGCCAGCAGCTCCCCGGGATCTCCCTACGAGCAGTACTTC. Residues: CASSSPGSPYEQYF. The rearrangement joins TRBV5-4 to TRBJ2-5, with D perhaps matching TRBD2 (5 bases). Gene TRBJ2-7 matches the end of the DNA better, so the J call may be wrong. Per the germline V gene, CDR1 is SGHNT and CDR2 is YYREEE (reference sequence). This CDR3 is 14 amino acids long.